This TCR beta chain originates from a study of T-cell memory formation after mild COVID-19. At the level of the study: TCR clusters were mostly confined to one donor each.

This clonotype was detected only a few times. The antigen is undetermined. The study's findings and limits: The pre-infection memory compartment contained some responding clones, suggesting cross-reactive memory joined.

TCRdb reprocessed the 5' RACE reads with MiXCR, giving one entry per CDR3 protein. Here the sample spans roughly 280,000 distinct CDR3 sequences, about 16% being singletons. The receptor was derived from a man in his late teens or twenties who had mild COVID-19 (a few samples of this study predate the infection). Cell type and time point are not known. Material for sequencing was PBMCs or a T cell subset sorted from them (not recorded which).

For the CDR3, the DNA is TGTGCCAGCACCTCCGGATTTATCATAGCGGCAAGTCCCGATGAAAAACTGTTTTTT. Encoded protein: CASTSGFIIAASPDEKLFF. The chain uses TRBV12-3 or TRBV12-4 and TRBJ1-4, with D unresolved. CDR3 size: 19 residues. Trimming took 7 bases from V and 6 from J, leaving 30 bases between them.